The rows below give T cell receptor beta chains drawn from one sample of a study of T-cell memory formation after mild COVID-19. A single record per CDR3 protein comes from TCRdb applying MiXCR to the 5' RACE reads. The table lists about 82,000 distinct CDR3 sequences, about 13% of them singletons. The sequencing input was PBMCs or a T cell subset sorted from them (not recorded which). Every receptor here comes from an adult woman who had mild COVID-19 (a few samples of this study predate the infection). Cell type and time point are not known. Each CDR3 is given with its conserved first and last residue. D genes are given only for firm matches. Expanded clones get a size class; other rows say once, few or many, or leave the size out.

J,V,size,D,CDR3,DNA
TRBJ1-1,TRBV7-9,.,TRBD1,CASSKTGLNTEAFF,TGTGCCAGCAGCAAGACAGGGCTGAACACTGAAGCTTTCTTT
TRBJ2-7,TRBV5-1,few,TRBD1,CASSGMDRAEQYF,TGCGCCAGCAGCGGTATGGACAGGGCCGAGCAGTACTTC
TRBJ2-7,TRBV12-3/TRBV12-4,many,TRBD1,CASSLTGTGFYEQYF,TGTGCCAGCAGTTTAACCGGGACAGGGTTTTACGAGCAGTACTTC
TRBJ2-2,TRBV20-1,many,TRBD2,CSAISGTSNTGELFF,TGCAGTGCCATTAGCGGGACTTCGAACACCGGGGAGCTGTTTTTT
TRBJ2-7,TRBV9,few,.,CASSVGSGSFYEQYF,TGTGCCAGCAGCGTAGGATCCGGAAGCTTCTACGAGCAGTACTTC
TRBJ2-2,TRBV6-1,many,.,CASSEEQGSPGELFF,TGTGCCAGCAGTGAAGAACAGGGATCCCCCGGGGAGCTGTTTTTT
TRBJ2-1,TRBV7-9,many,TRBD2,CASSSLAGERYNEQFF,TGTGCCAGCAGCTCTCTAGCGGGGGAGCGCTACAATGAGCAGTTCTTC
TRBJ2-6,TRBV5-5,.,TRBD1,CASSLRTGPSSGANVLTF,TGTGCCAGCAGCCTAAGGACAGGGCCATCCTCTGGGGCCAACGTCCTGACTTTC
TRBJ2-7,TRBV7-9,.,TRBD1,CASSPGGRPYEQYF,TGTGCCAGCAGCCCAGGGGGCAGGCCCTACGAGCAGTACTTC
TRBJ2-5,TRBV5-6,many,.,CASSWTSRVETQYF,TGTGCCAGCAGTTGGACCAGCCGGGTGGAGACCCAGTACTTC
TRBJ2-5,TRBV4-2,few,.,CASSQDGSGETQYF,TGTGCCAGCAGCCAAGACGGCAGCGGAGAGACCCAGTACTTC
TRBJ2-1,TRBV27,.,.,CASSNNMDPIPNEQFF,TGTGCCAGCAGCAATAACATGGATCCAATCCCCAATGAGCAGTTCTTC
TRBJ2-3,TRBV5-1,few,.,CASSLSSAPLRTDTQYF,TGCGCCAGCAGCTTGTCATCAGCCCCACTCCGCACAGATACGCAGTATTTT
TRBJ2-2,TRBV19,.,.,CASSIQVTGELFF,TGTGCCAGTAGTATACAGGTCACCGGGGAGCTGTTTTTT
TRBJ2-7,TRBV24-1,many,.,CATPGEGRTSYEQYF,TGTGCCACCCCCGGCGAGGGCCGAACCTCCTACGAGCAGTACTTC
TRBJ2-1,TRBV29-1,.,TRBD2,CSVVAGVYNEQFF,TGCAGCGTTGTTGCGGGAGTCTACAATGAGCAGTTCTTC
TRBJ2-7,TRBV20-1,few,.,CSAREQGGGLEQYF,TGCAGTGCTAGAGAGCAGGGAGGGGGCCTCGAGCAGTACTTC
TRBJ2-1,TRBV9,few,TRBD1,CASSVGDRGNEQFF,TGTGCCAGCAGCGTAGGTGACAGGGGCAATGAGCAGTTCTTC
TRBJ2-7,TRBV29-1,.,.,CSVEDLGGEEVYEQYF,TGCAGCGTTGAAGATTTGGGGGGAGAGGAGGTTTACGAGCAGTACTTC
TRBJ2-5,TRBV6-2/TRBV6-3,few,.,CASTNYRDFQETQYF,TGTGCCAGCACCAACTACCGGGACTTTCAAGAGACCCAGTACTTC
TRBJ1-6,TRBV13,few,.,CASSILRPAADSPLHF,TGTGCCAGCAGCATCCTCCGACCGGCGGCGGATTCACCCCTCCACTTT
TRBJ1-2,TRBV27,.,TRBD1,CASSFGRGTEGYTF,TGTGCCAGCAGTTTCGGCAGGGGGACTGAAGGCTACACCTTC
TRBJ2-7,TRBV5-6,.,TRBD1,CASSPGTDLYEQYF,TGTGCCAGCAGCCCCGGGACAGACCTATACGAGCAGTACTTC
TRBJ2-1,TRBV5-1,few,.,CASSLTQVSYNEQFF,TGCGCCAGCAGCTTGACACAGGTATCCTACAATGAGCAGTTCTTC
TRBJ2-3,TRBV12-3/TRBV12-4,.,TRBD2,CASSSTNGLAGGSDTQYF,TGTGCCAGCAGCTCTACTAACGGACTAGCGGGGGGGTCAGATACGCAGTATTTT
TRBJ2-7,TRBV5-5,.,.,CASSSRGGFSYEQYF,TGTGCCAGCAGCTCGAGGGGGGGATTCTCCTACGAGCAGTACTTC
TRBJ2-7,TRBV7-9,many,.,CASSAPGGREQYF,TGTGCCAGCAGCGCTCCCGGGGGACGCGAGCAGTACTTC
TRBJ1-5,TRBV6-2/TRBV6-3,.,.,CASSSLDTSNQPQHF,TGTGCCAGCAGTTCCCTTGACACTAGCAATCAGCCCCAGCATTTT
TRBJ2-3,TRBV10-3,many,.,CAIAAARTRVFTDTQYF,TGTGCCATCGCGGCTGCGCGGACCCGCGTGTTCACAGATACGCAGTATTTT
TRBJ2-7,TRBV4-2,few,.,CASSQSDLYSFEALF,TGTGCCAGCAGCCAGTCGGACCTTTATTCTTTTGAAGCCCTCTTC
TRBJ1-2,TRBV7-6,.,.,CASSLGHGMDGYTF,TGTGCCAGCAGCTTAGGCCATGGTATGGATGGCTACACCTTC
TRBJ2-7,TRBV12-3/TRBV12-4,few,.,CASSTPRGEPYEQYF,TGTGCCAGCAGTACCCCCCGGGGCGAACCCTACGAGCAGTACTTC
TRBJ2-1,TRBV24-1,few,TRBD1,CATGDSYNEQFF,TGTGCCACCGGGGACAGCTACAATGAGCAGTTCTTC
TRBJ2-7,TRBV12-3/TRBV12-4,many,.,CASSLDGSGGEQYF,TGTGCCAGCAGTTTAGATGGGAGCGGAGGCGAGCAGTACTTC
TRBJ2-7,TRBV5-1,few,TRBD1,CASSSGDRPIGSEQYF,TGCGCCAGCAGCTCAGGGGACAGGCCTATAGGGTCCGAGCAGTACTTC
TRBJ2-3,TRBV25-1,few,TRBD1,CASSESDRADTQYF,TGTGCCAGCAGTGAATCCGACAGGGCAGATACGCAGTATTTT
TRBJ2-5,TRBV19,few,TRBD1,CATAGTAMYQETQYF,TGTGCCACCGCCGGGACAGCTATGTACCAAGAGACCCAGTACTTC
TRBJ2-5,TRBV4-3,many,.,CASSESTGPLAQYF,TGCGCCAGCAGCGAATCGACAGGCCCCTTGGCCCAGTACTTC
TRBJ1-5,TRBV7-2,many,.,CASSLGVDRYSNQPQHF,TGTGCCAGCAGCTTAGGAGTGGACCGTTATAGCAATCAGCCCCAGCATTTT
TRBJ2-7,TRBV30,.,TRBD1,CAWDPGQGPYEQYF,TGTGCCTGGGACCCGGGACAGGGACCGTACGAGCAGTACTTC
TRBJ2-7,TRBV27,.,TRBD1,CASSHGTDYEQYF,TGTGCCAGCAGTCACGGGACAGACTACGAGCAGTACTTC
TRBJ2-3,TRBV12-3/TRBV12-4,large,TRBD2,CASSLAGRGPSTDTQYF,TGTGCCAGCAGTTTAGCGGGGAGGGGTCCTAGCACAGATACGCAGTATTTT
TRBJ2-5,TRBV12-3/TRBV12-4,.,.,CASSDSSRETQYF,TGTGCCAGCAGCGACTCTAGCAGAGAGACCCAGTACTTC
TRBJ2-1,TRBV5-6,.,TRBD2,CASSYAATSGRYNEQFF,TGTGCCAGCAGCTATGCCGCGACTAGCGGGCGATACAATGAGCAGTTCTTC
TRBJ1-5,TRBV9,few,.,CASSVEGKSQPQHF,TGTGCCAGCAGCGTAGAAGGGAAGAGTCAGCCCCAGCATTTT
TRBJ2-1,TRBV5-5,few,TRBD1,CASSSGTGDVEQFF,TGTGCCAGCAGCTCCGGGACAGGGGATGTTGAGCAGTTCTTC
TRBJ2-3,TRBV29-1,few,TRBD2,CSVWTSATQNF,TGCAGCGTCTGGACTAGCGCAACCCAAAATTTT
TRBJ2-5,TRBV5-1,.,.,CASSSSEGPGTQYF,TGCGCCAGCAGCTCCTCCGAGGGACCAGGGACCCAGTACTTC
TRBJ2-1,TRBV13,.,.,CASSPPTRKEQFF,TGTGCCAGCAGCCCACCGACTAGAAAGGAGCAGTTCTTC